This passage covers 28 T cell receptor beta chains from one sample sequenced in a study of cytomegalovirus exposure and HLA in healthy donors (dated by TCRdb to the late 2010s). Library preparation was by the immunoSEQ multiplex PCR assay. For the multiplex PCR, a mixture combining 60 forward primers for TCR Vbeta segments and 13 reverse primers for TCR Jbeta segments was used. What TCRdb holds here is the immuneACCESS table cut down to in-frame rearrangements. Part of the clones is not present; checked against another copy, under half of the missing clones reflect an unresolved V gene, and the others are unexplained. In this sample the table shows hundreds of thousands of clones, almost 85% of which occur a single time. The ten largest make up approximately 0.5% of the sample. Sequenced material: PBMCs. These receptor sequences come from a woman between 40 and 50 years old in good health and CMV-seronegative.

The rearrangement links TRBV7-9 to TRBJ2-7; D unresolved. V was cut by 2 bases and J by 8 bases, with 7 bases left in between. CDR3 length equals 11 residues. CDR1 is SEHNR and CDR2 is FQNEAQ in the germline V gene (reference sequence). The CDR3 DNA is TGTGCCAGCAGCTTACTAGAGCAGCAGTACTTC. Translated, it gives CASSLLEQQYF.

This clone came up a few times. The chain is built from TRBV5-4 and TRBJ1-1; the D gene is possibly TRBD1 (6 bases). This CDR3 is 14 amino acids long. Trimming cost V 4 bases and J 4 bases, with 14 bases left between them. CDR1 and CDR2 from the germline V gene are SGHNT and YYREEE (reference sequence). The CDR3 region has the DNA TGTGCCAGCAGCGAGGACAGCCAGAGCACTGAAGCTTTCTTT. As protein: CASSEDSQSTEAFF.

The J gene is TRBJ1-5, the V gene TRBV9, with D possibly matching TRBD1 (5 bases). CDR1 and CDR2 from the germline V gene are SGDLS and YYNGEE. The CDR3 contains 14 residues. Trimming took 1 base from V and 8 from J, leaving 13 bases between them. The CDR3 protein is CASSVWGSGEPQHF. The CDR3 DNA sequence: TGTGCCAGCAGCGTATGGGGTTCGGGGGAGCCCCAGCATTTT.

The rearrangement links TRBV7-2 to TRBJ1-2; the match to TRBD1 covers 9 bases. Losses at the gene ends were 4 bases for V and 3 bases for J; bases not matched to a gene: 9. This CDR3 contains 16 residues. CDR1 is SGHTA, CDR2 FQGNSA, per germline. The CDR3 here is CASSSRERTGDYGYTF. CDR3 in DNA: TGTGCCAGCAGCTCCCGGGAGAGGACAGGGGACTATGGCTACACCTTC.

The genes are TRBV27 and TRBJ1-5, with D possibly TRBD1 on 5 matching bases. Trimming left V 5 bases short and J 3 bases short, with 14 bases between. In germline, CDR1 is MNHEY, CDR2 SMNVEV (reference sequence). This CDR3 region has 15 residues. CDR3 amino acids: CASSLRGQLNQPQHF. The CDR3 region has the DNA TGTGCCAGCAGTCTTAGGGGCCAGCTCAATCAGCCCCAGCATTTT.

The chain has TRBV18 and TRBJ2-1, with 11 bases identical to TRBD2. Germline V gene sequence: CDR1 KGHSH, CDR2 LQKENI. The CDR3 spans 16 residues. Germline trimming cut 6 bases from V and 5 bases from J; bases unmatched to any gene: 9. CDR3 in amino acids: CASSHRLAGGDNEQFF. The CDR3 DNA reads as TGTGCCAGCTCGCACAGGCTAGCGGGGGGTGACAATGAGCAGTTCTTC.

The chain links TRBV11-2 to TRBJ1-1; 11 positions match TRBD1. The CDR3 is 17 amino acids. The J segment lost 1 base and the V segment lost 1 base, leaving 5 bases of the junction unmatched. Germline V gives CDR1 SGHAT, CDR2 FQNNGV. CDR3 nucleotides: TGTGCCAGCAGCTTAGGGAGGGGACAGGGGGGGAACACTGAAGCTTTCTTT. It translates to CASSLGRGQGGNTEAFF.

The J gene is TRBJ2-1, the V gene TRBV11-2, with D maybe TRBD1 (6 bases). The CDR3 consists of 14 residues. CDR1 is SGHAT, CDR2 FQNNGV, per germline. Trimming removed 1 base at V and 3 bases at J, with 7 bases between. The chain's CDR3 is CASSLGQDYNEQFF. The DNA for the CDR3 is TGTGCCAGCAGCTTAGGACAGGACTACAATGAGCAGTTCTTC.

The chain carries TRBV7-3 and TRBJ1-6; tentatively, D is TRBD1 (6 bases). The CDR3 contains 15 residues. CDR1 is SGHTA, CDR2 FQGTGA, per germline. Trimming pared 3 bases from V and 8 bases from J, leaving 14 bases between. The CDR3 sequence: CASSLMTGGDSPLHF. For the CDR3, the DNA is TGTGCCAGCAGCTTGATGACAGGTGGGGATTCACCCCTCCACTTT.

This sequence joins TRBV11-2 and TRBJ2-7; TRBD1 agrees at 7 bases. J was trimmed by 6 bases and V by 7 bases; bases with no gene match: 3. Germline CDR1 is SGHAT and CDR2 is FQNNGV. This CDR3 contains 11 residues. In DNA, the CDR3 is TGTGCCAGCACGACAGGGTTCGAGCAGTACTTC. It codes for CASTTGFEQYF.

The chain joins TRBV5-4 to TRBJ2-3, with D possibly matching TRBD2 (6 bases). The V gene's germline CDR1 is SGHNT and CDR2 YYREEE (reference sequence). Trimming shortened V by 4 bases and J by 1 base, and 10 bases separated the two germline ends. The CDR3 is made up of 14 amino acids. In nucleotides, the CDR3 is TGTGCCAGCAGCGGCGGGACCCGCACAGATACGCAGTATTTT. It translates to CASSGGTRTDTQYF.

The V and J genes are TRBV29-1 and TRBJ2-7, with TRBD1 as a possible D gene (5 bases). Between the trimmed V and J ends, which lost 5 bases and 6 bases, there was a span of 11 bases. This CDR3 contains 11 residues. The V gene's germline CDR1 is SQVTM and CDR2 ANQGSEA. CDR3 sequence: CSVTTGAEQYF. CDR3 coding DNA: TGCAGCGTTACCACAGGAGCCGAGCAGTACTTC.

J is TRBJ2-3 and V is TRBV27; TRBD1 aligns across 9 bases. The CDR3 sequence is 15 residues long. V shed 4 bases and J 6 bases; nucleotides not matched to a gene: 8. Germline V gene data show CDR1 as MNHEY and CDR2 as SMNVEV (reference sequence). The CDR3 loop reads CASSSGTGPLDTQYF. DNA of the CDR3: TGTGCCAGCAGTTCCGGGACAGGGCCCCTGGATACGCAGTATTTT.

The chain carries TRBV2 and TRBJ1-2, with D possibly matching TRBD1 (6 bases). V was trimmed by 7 bases and J by 5 bases, leaving 14 bases between them. CDR1 is SNHLY, CDR2 FYNNEI, per germline. The length of the CDR3 is 13 residues. As DNA, the CDR3 is TGTGCCAGCATTGGCAACAGGGATTATGGCTACACCTTC. Translated: CASIGNRDYGYTF.

The V gene is TRBV28, the J gene TRBJ1-1; D uncertain. Germline V lookup: CDR1 MDHEN, CDR2 SYDVKM. The CDR3 runs to 14 residues. V lost 5 bases, J lost 3 bases, and 13 bases lay in between. The chain's CDR3 is CASSQARWDTEAFF. CDR3 DNA sequence: TGTGCCAGCAGTCAGGCCCGATGGGACACTGAAGCTTTCTTT.

This chain links TRBV11-2 with TRBJ1-2; a possible D gene is TRBD1 (5 bases). Germline CDR1 and CDR2: SGHAT and FQNNGV. This CDR3 has 14 residues. Trimming removed 0 bases from V and 6 bases from J, with 11 bases in between. CDR3 nucleotide sequence: TGTGCCAGCAGCTTAGATGGTGGCAGGGATGGCTACACCTTC. This codes for CASSLDGGRDGYTF.

In this sample, this clone turned up a few times. The chain couples TRBV16 to TRBJ2-7; 10 nucleotides agree with TRBD1. The CDR3 sequence is 15 residues long. CDR1 is KGHSY, CDR2 FQNENV, per germline. With 4 bases clipped from V and 3 bases from J, the junction kept 6 bases outside the gene matches. The CDR3 bases are TGTGCCAGCAGCCCTCCGGGACAGGGGTACTACGAGCAGTACTTC. This translates into CASSPPGQGYYEQYF. The variable domain in full, completed from reference TRBV16 and TRBJ2-7, reads GEEVAQTPKHLVRGEGQKAKLYCAPIKGHSYVFWYQQVLKNEFKFLISFQNENVFDETGMPKERFSAKCLPNSPCSLEIQATKLEDSAVYFCASSPPGQGYYEQYFGPGTRLTVT.

The chain combines TRBV5-1 with TRBJ1-4; TRBD1 might be the D (6 bases). CDR3 length equals 14 residues. The ends were cut back, 4 bases at V and 4 bases at J, with 11 bases in the middle. Germline CDR1 SGHRS, CDR2 YFSETQ. The CDR3, as DNA: TGCGCCAGCAGCATCGGACAGAATAATGAAAAACTGTTTTTT. Protein: CASSIGQNNEKLFF.

The V call is TRBV19, the J call TRBJ2-7; TRBD1 agrees at 8 bases. Germline-derived CDR1 and CDR2 are LNHDA and SQIVND (reference sequence). This CDR3 spans 13 amino acids. Germline trimming cut 6 bases from V and 8 bases from J; bases unmatched to any gene: 9. CDR3 residues: CASSMDRAKKQYF. The DNA of the CDR3 is TGTGCCAGTAGCATGGACAGGGCCAAAAAGCAGTACTTC.

This chain joins TRBV29-1 and TRBJ2-7; 8 nucleotides agree with TRBD1. This CDR3 is 12 amino acids long. The V and J ends lost 6 bases and 3 bases, in that order; junction bases with no gene match: 4. Germline V gene sequence: CDR1 SQVTM, CDR2 ANQGSEA. As DNA, the CDR3 is TGCAGCGTCCCCGGACAGGGCTACGAGCAGTACTTC. Its protein is CSVPGQGYEQYF.

As regards this clone: The sample has other DNA sequences that encode this CDR3 too. The chain is built from TRBV28 and TRBJ2-7; D not resolved. The length of the CDR3 is 10 residues. The V end was cut by 6 bases, the J end by 7 bases, with 7 bases between. Germline V gene sequence: CDR1 MDHEN, CDR2 SYDVKM. The CDR3 region is CASSLREQYF. CDR3 sequence (DNA): TGTGCCAGCAGCCTTCGTGAGCAGTACTTC.

This clone is a singleton in its sample. The J gene is TRBJ2-5, the V gene TRBV18; 10 nucleotides match TRBD2. The CDR3 is 16 residues long. J was trimmed by 5 bases and V by 3 bases; bases with no gene match: 9. CDR1 is KGHSH, CDR2 LQKENI, per germline. CDR3 sequence: CASSPRASGGAETQYF. Here the CDR3 DNA reads TGTGCCAGCTCACCCAGGGCTAGCGGGGGAGCCGAGACCCAGTACTTC.

The chain has TRBV9 and TRBJ2-7, with TRBD1 as a possible D gene (6 bases). The CDR3 length is 15 residues. Germline-derived CDR1 and CDR2 are SGDLS and YYNGEE. With 1 base removed from V and 2 bases from J, the gap between germline ends came to 13 bases. The CDR3, as DNA: TGTGCCAGCAGCGTATTTCCAGGGGACACCTACGAGCAGTACTTC. It is translated as CASSVFPGDTYEQYF.

The V gene is TRBV6-6, the J gene TRBJ1-3, with TRBD1 matching 9 bases. This CDR3 spans 14 amino acids. CDR1 is MNHNY, CDR2 SVGAGI, per germline (reference sequence). V lost 5 bases to trimming and J lost 2 bases; unmatched junction nucleotides: 1. The DNA of the CDR3 is TGTGCCAGCAGTCGGACAGGGGCTGGAAACACCATATATTTT. Translated, it gives CASSRTGAGNTIYF.

The chain has TRBV13 and TRBJ1-1; 8 nucleotides agree with TRBD1. From germline, CDR1 is PRHDT and CDR2 FYEKMQ (reference sequence). The length of the CDR3 is 14 residues. Trimming at V came to 6 bases and at J to 3 bases, leaving 6 bases not matched to a gene. CDR3 sequence reads: CASRIQGAYTEAFF. The DNA for the CDR3 is TGTGCCAGCAGAATTCAGGGGGCCTACACTGAAGCTTTCTTT. Drawing the rest from reference TRBV13 and TRBJ1-1, the complete variable domain is AAGVIQSPRHLIKEKRETATLKCYPIPRHDTVYWYQQGPGQDPQFLISFYEKMQSDKGSIPDRFSAQQFSDYHSELNMSSLELGDSALYFCASRIQGAYTEAFFGQGTRLTVV.

This sequence joins TRBV6-1 and TRBJ2-2, with TRBD2 matching over 12 bases. CDR3 length: 17 amino acids. V was clipped by 6 bases and J by 1 base; unmatched bases: 6. CDR1 and CDR2 (germline): MNHNS, SASEGT. The CDR3 sequence is CASRELAGGLNTGELFF. Here the CDR3 DNA reads TGTGCCAGCAGAGAACTAGCGGGGGGTTTGAACACCGGGGAGCTGTTTTTT.

J is TRBJ1-1 and V is TRBV11-2; a weak D match, TRBD1 (6 bases). V lost 4 bases and J 4 bases, leaving 10 bases between the germline ends. CDR1 is SGHAT and CDR2 is FQNNGV in the germline V gene. CDR3 length equals 13 residues. The CDR3 DNA reads TGTGCCAGCAGCTCACAGGGAACCACTGAAGCTTTCTTT. This encodes CASSSQGTTEAFF.

This clone was counted between two and nine times. The rearrangement uses TRBV2 and TRBJ1-3, with D possibly being TRBD1 (5 bases). Per the germline V gene, CDR1 is SNHLY and CDR2 is FYNNEI. The CDR3 has 14 amino acids. Trimming left V 0 bases short and J 2 bases short, with 5 bases between. CDR3: CASSEATAGNTIYF. In DNA form, the CDR3 reads TGTGCCAGCAGTGAAGCGACAGCTGGAAACACCATATATTTT.